This TCR beta chain was recorded in a study of T cells in Graves' hyperthyroidism and ophthalmopathy. The germline gives CDR1 MDHEN, CDR2 SYDVKM. Trimming removed 6 bases from V and 7 bases from J, with 15 bases in between. This CDR3 is 13 amino acids long. RNA transcripts provided the source from which TCR beta CDR3 regions were amplified. HTBI primers drove first-round RT-PCR of the TCR CDR3. TCRdb reprocessed the multiplex PCR reads with MiXCR, giving one entry per CDR3 protein. The sample has approximately 420,000 distinct CDR3 sequences, about 15% seen once. The source of this sequence is a woman in her 30s with Graves' hyperthyroidism. Sequenced: blood. The chain recombines TRBV28 with TRBJ1-2, with D possibly TRBD1 on 6 matching bases. The CDR3 nucleotides read TGTGCCAGCAGCCTGACGGGGGCCGCTGGCTACACCTTC. It translates to CASSLTGAAGYTF.